In its sample, the clone carrying this T cell receptor beta chain was seen a few times. The antigen is unknown. In germline, CDR1 is MNHEY, CDR2 SVGEGT. The CDR3 is 13 amino acids. V was pared by 7 bases and J by 5 bases, with 7 bases of the junction left unmatched. This entry is derived from a study of identical twins. Broader study findings: A lower insertion count was a feature of abundant cord blood beta clonotypes, with no such feature in memory repertoires.

Via MiXCR, TCRdb re-called the 5' RACE reads, giving one row per CDR3 protein. The sample has roughly 290,000 distinct CDR3 sequences, 8% to 9.5% seen once; the top ten hold 6% to 8.5%. The same data also went into a second study, on yellow fever vaccine responses in identical twins.

V is TRBV6-2 or TRBV6-3 and J is TRBJ2-7, with 8 bases identical to TRBD2. What was sequenced was CD8+ T cells sorted from blood. The sequence derives from a woman aged 18-29 years in good health. CDR3 sequence (DNA): TGTGCCAGCACCGGGGGGGTACTCGACGAGCAGTACTTC. This encodes CASTGGVLDEQYF.